Given below is one TCR beta chain in context. This entry belongs to a study of blood T cell repertoires in COVID-19. Study summary: PBMCs, B-cell-depleted T cells, or T cells were the source of the cDNA or gDNA that made up the material.

CDR1 is SNHLY, CDR2 FYNNEI, per germline. The CDR3 has 14 amino acids. Trimming shortened V by 4 bases and J by 4 bases, and 11 bases separated the two germline ends. TCRdb's table, derived via immunoSEQ multiplex PCR, lists solely in-frame clones and lacks some. This sample carries approximately 300,000 clones, around 82% of them seen once, and the ten largest clones take roughly 1.1%. This receptor was identified in a woman aged 50 to 60 with acute or convalescent COVID-19. The sequenced sample was peripheral blood. The chain links TRBV2 to TRBJ1-3; D may be TRBD1 (5 bases). CDR3 nucleotide sequence: TGTGCCAGCAGTGGCACAGGTCTCGGAAACACCATATATTTT. This gives the protein CASSGTGLGNTIYF.